This T cell receptor beta chain came from a study of CD8 T cells in Susac syndrome. Study-wide background: Patients with Susac syndrome had blood drawn and were at that point therapy-naive, on corticosteroids, or on intravenous immunoglobulin alone.

CDR3 length: 15 amino acids. The V segment lost 0 bases and the J segment 0 bases; nucleotides outside the gene matches: 2. Looked up from germline, CDR1 is DFQATT and CDR2 is SNEGSKA (reference sequence). With random hexamers, about 0.5 to 1 ug RNA was reverse transcribed. TCRdb itself ran the immunoSEQ multiplex PCR reads through MiXCR, one entry per CDR3 protein. Of around 79,000 distinct CDR3 sequences in the sample, roughly 94% were seen once. Sequencing was performed on CD8+ T cells from PBMCs. The sequence was obtained from a human donor with Susac syndrome. The chain employs TRBV20-1 and TRBJ2-3; 8 bases match TRBD2. The CDR3 DNA reads as TGCAGTGCTAGAGATTCTAGCGGGAGCACAGATACGCAGTATTTT. Translating gives CSARDSSGSTDTQYF.